This TCR beta chain was captured in a study of OX40 agonist ivuxolimab in advanced cancers. For the study at large: Ivuxolimab, an agonistic anti-OX40 (CD134) antibody, was given to patients.

CDR1 is MDHEN, CDR2 SYDVKM, per germline. The germline V and J ends were trimmed by 6 bases and 13 bases, with 19 bases remaining between them. CDR3 length: 13 amino acids. Repertoires were generated with immunoSEQ multiplex PCR, while TCRdb's copy carries only in-frame clones and drops some. The sample has around 71,000 clones, around 87% seen once. On this clone itself: The same CDR3 can be traced to other DNA sequences in this sample.

Sequenced material: CD4+ or CD8+ T cells sorted from blood, taken in a trial of the OX40 agonist ivuxolimab. The TCR was taken from an adult with an advanced solid tumor such as melanoma, head and neck, liver or kidney cancer. This rearrangement joins TRBV28 to TRBJ1-5; D is perhaps TRBD1 (6 bases). DNA for the CDR3: TGTGCCAGCAGCTATCTCAGGGGAAGGAGACAGCATTTT. Protein: CASSYLRGRRQHF.